This T cell receptor (beta chain) was observed in a study of T-cell reconstitution after alpha-beta-depleted transplantation in children listed by TCRdb under 2016. About the investigation overall: T-cell immune reconstitution after TCRalphabeta/CD19-depleted allogeneic hematopoietic cell transplantation in children was quantitatively tracked in the study by means of TCR repertoire profiling. Summary of the overall study and its limitations: In some patients, the high TCRbeta diversity seen at day 60 was put down to recipient T cells and intrathymic progenitors that had survived conditioning. Apparently early alphabetaT-cell count recovery about two months after transplant reportedly relied on only several hundred rapidly expanded clones derived from non-depleted graft cells. Over subsequent months, a decline in hyperexpanded clone frequencies was noted, and after one year, T-cell counts and TCRbeta diversity were mostly ascribed to newly produced T cells.

V is clipped by 6 bases and J by 6 bases, and the sequence between their germline boundaries is 18 bases long. The CDR3 starts with the cysteine, ends with the phenylalanine, and has 14 residues. Just the 42-base CDR3 DNA is kept, in frame starting at base 1. As for this clonotype: It has no known antigen specificity. It has no much larger one-base neighbor in the sample; base qualities were not kept.

The treatment or condition label here, explained by the study, means: allogeneic hematopoietic cell transplantation with graft depleted of TCRalphabeta T cells and CD19 B cells. Transplant recipients were children who received TCRalphabeta/CD19-depleted allogeneic hematopoietic cell grafts. Library preparation was by PCR. The instrument given in TCRdb is Illumina HiSeq 2500. TCR libraries were prepared with molecular barcoding, using unique molecular identifiers to normalize TCRbeta repertoire quantification. TCRdb reprocessed the public reads (quality trimming at Q25 with fastp, clone calling with MiXCR) and kept in-frame beta chains. Identical CDR3 protein sequences are pooled into one entry, listed with their most common genes and DNA. Within this sample are about 830,000 distinct CDR3 sequences, with less than 20% of them counted one time only. The ten most abundant clones make up around 5.3% of the sample.

The V and J segments used are TRBV12-3 or TRBV12-4 and TRBJ2-7; the best D guess is TRBD2, with 5 bases matching. The sequencing used PBMCs, mostly from graft donor cells, collected 360 days after TCRalphabeta/CD19-depleted stem cell transplant. This receptor was obtained from a male patient younger than 18 who had a stem cell transplant for acute lymphoblastic leukemia, so the T cells may come from the graft donor. In nucleotide form, the sequence is TGTGCCAGCAGACTTACTTCTATTGCGGGCGAGCAGTACTTC. It specifies CASRLTSIAGEQYF.